These T cell receptor beta chains were read from a single sample in a study of blood T cell repertoires in COVID-19. Profiling relied on immunoSEQ multiplex PCR, and the TCRdb table lists in-frame clones only, not all of them. The sample consists of around 300,000 clones, 70% to 90% of them appearing once. The specimen sequenced was peripheral blood. The receptors derive from a woman aged 70-85 years with acute or convalescent COVID-19. Both conserved end residues are part of each CDR3. A row's size may be missing; if present it is once, few, many or a size class.

V	length	J	size	CDR3
TRBV5-8	13	TRBJ1-4	few	CASSLVSNEKLFF
TRBV2	15	TRBJ2-2	-	CASSLSDRGTGELFF
TRBV11-2	17	TRBJ2-7	-	CASSSSPGSGGAYEQYF
TRBV11-2	15	TRBJ1-1	few	CASSPEEAGRRKAFF
TRBV3-1/TRBV3-2	14	TRBJ1-5	few	CASSPGQGNQPQHF
TRBV5-1	16	TRBJ2-1	-	CASSLGLGTAYNEQFF
TRBV30	13	TRBJ1-2	-	CAWSVTGNYGYTF
TRBV6-2/TRBV6-3	12	TRBJ2-5	-	CASSTRGETQYF
TRBV2	13	TRBJ1-3	-	CASIRQREDTIYF
TRBV20-1	14	TRBJ2-6	-	CSASQASGANVLTF
TRBV6-1	16	TRBJ2-3	-	CASSGTSGTGGNTQYF
TRBV29-1	16	TRBJ2-1	-	CSVGGGAARSYNEQFF
TRBV28	15	TRBJ2-4	-	CASSVMTATGGAEYF
TRBV20-1	13	TRBJ2-7	-	CSASSRGLDEQYF
TRBV2	16	TRBJ1-6	few	CASRDRVSSYNSPLHF
TRBV5-4	14	TRBJ2-7	few	CASSPPGQSYEQYF
TRBV19	14	TRBJ1-2	-	CASSSSGTAYGYTF
TRBV2	11	TRBJ2-4	-	CASSSEDIQYF
TRBV19	15	TRBJ1-6	once	CASSIDPGVNSPLHF
TRBV19	14	TRBJ1-1	once	CASSKQGLGTEAFF
TRBV5-6	15	TRBJ2-1	-	CASSWKAGRYNEQFF
TRBV15	13	TRBJ2-1	-	CATSASGVLEQFF
TRBV18	13	TRBJ2-1	-	CASSPREYNEQFF
TRBV27	13	TRBJ1-6	few	CASSLDRVGPLHF
TRBV3-1/TRBV3-2	15	TRBJ1-2	-	CASSPGSAANYGYTF
TRBV30	16	TRBJ1-4	-	CAWSDIRGQNGEKLFF
TRBV5-5	13	TRBJ2-7	-	CASSLMTSIEQYF
TRBV9	18	TRBJ2-2	-	CASSVVEGTGGEVGELFF
TRBV5-1	12	TRBJ1-2	-	CASSWDRDGYTF
TRBV27	13	TRBJ1-5	-	CASSPDSNQPQHF
TRBV4-1	16	TRBJ2-5	-	CASSQVGRAGKETQYF
TRBV29-1	16	TRBJ1-1	-	CSVVAALGRGGTEAFF
TRBV7-9	15	TRBJ1-6	-	CASSSAGGGNSPLHF
TRBV3-1/TRBV3-2	11	TRBJ2-7	once	CASSQDKEQYF
TRBV19	12	TRBJ1-2	-	CASLGGAYGYTF
TRBV2	14	TRBJ1-5	-	CASRGPVPNQPQHF
TRBV4-1	16	TRBJ1-2	-	CASSPRDRGPLHGYTF
TRBV6-9	13	TRBJ2-7	-	CASPPGISYEQYF
TRBV5-1	15	TRBJ1-4	-	CASSTKQSPNEKLFF
TRBV29-1	11	TRBJ1-2	-	CSVRGLDGYTF
TRBV15	17	TRBJ1-4	-	CATSRGLDRAGHEKLFF
TRBV5-1	12	TRBJ1-1	once	CASRTGNTEAFF
TRBV6-5	12	TRBJ2-1	-	CASRRYDDEQFF
TRBV27	14	TRBJ1-1	-	CASSLKARTGEAFF
TRBV18	13	TRBJ1-2	once	CASSHGGEEGYTF
TRBV4-1	17	TRBJ1-6	once	CASSPYTGTGADSPLHF
TRBV5-4	14	TRBJ1-1	-	CASSLALGKTEAFF
TRBV1	18	TRBJ2-3	-	CTSSQGVAGGPSTDTQYF
TRBV10-3	12	TRBJ1-1	once	CAISGQGDEAFF
TRBV12-3/TRBV12-4	12	TRBJ1-1	-	CASSFERREAFF
TRBV6-5	14	TRBJ1-6	-	CASNLNRGSSPLHF
TRBV4-1	14	TRBJ2-7	-	CASSQGDRFYEQYF
TRBV2	14	TRBJ1-5	-	CASRAAGTNQPQHF
TRBV3-1/TRBV3-2	13	TRBJ1-1	-	CASSPRTGTEAFF
TRBV2	14	TRBJ2-7	once	CASSRDRVMYEQYF
TRBV18	15	TRBJ1-5	-	CASSPSSTGVQPQHF
TRBV7-6	16	TRBJ1-3	-	CASSLGRLASGNTIYF
TRBV2	18	TRBJ1-2	-	CASSEVFWMEGANYGYTF